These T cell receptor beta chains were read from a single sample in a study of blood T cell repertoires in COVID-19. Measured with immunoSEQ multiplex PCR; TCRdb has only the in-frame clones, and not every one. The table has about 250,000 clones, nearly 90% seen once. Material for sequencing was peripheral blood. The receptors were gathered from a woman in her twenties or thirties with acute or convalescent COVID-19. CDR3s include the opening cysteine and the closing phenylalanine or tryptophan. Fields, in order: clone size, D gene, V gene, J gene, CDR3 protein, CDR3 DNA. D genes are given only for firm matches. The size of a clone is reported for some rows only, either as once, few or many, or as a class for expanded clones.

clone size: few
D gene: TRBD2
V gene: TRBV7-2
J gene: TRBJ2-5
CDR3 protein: CASSLAGTSGGQETQYF
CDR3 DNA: TGTGCCAGCAGCTTAGCGGGGACTAGCGGAGGCCAAGAGACCCAGTACTTC

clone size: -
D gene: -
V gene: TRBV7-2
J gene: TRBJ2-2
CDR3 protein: CASSLYRYAGELFF
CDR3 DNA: TGTGCCAGCAGCTTATATCGTTATGCCGGGGAGCTGTTTTTT

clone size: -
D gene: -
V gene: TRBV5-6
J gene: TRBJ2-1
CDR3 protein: CASSFQSYNEQFF
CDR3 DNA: TGTGCCAGCAGCTTTCAGTCCTACAATGAGCAGTTCTTC

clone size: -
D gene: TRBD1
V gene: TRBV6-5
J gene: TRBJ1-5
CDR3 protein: CASSQGQGGGQPQHF
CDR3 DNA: TGTGCCAGCAGTCAGGGACAGGGAGGAGGTCAGCCCCAGCATTTT

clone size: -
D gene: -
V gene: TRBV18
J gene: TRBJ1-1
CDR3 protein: CASSNLGGLDRFF
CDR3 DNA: TGTGCCAGCTCCAACCTTGGAGGGTTGGATCGTTTCTTT

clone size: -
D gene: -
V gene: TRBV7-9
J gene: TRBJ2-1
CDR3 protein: CASSQAAGAYNEQFF
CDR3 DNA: TGTGCCAGCAGCCAAGCGGCAGGGGCATACAATGAGCAGTTCTTC

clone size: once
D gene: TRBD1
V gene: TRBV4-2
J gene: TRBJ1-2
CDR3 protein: CASSQGTGAYGYTF
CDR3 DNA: TGTGCCAGCAGCCAAGGGACAGGGGCTTATGGCTACACCTTC

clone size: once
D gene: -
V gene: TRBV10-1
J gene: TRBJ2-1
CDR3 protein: CASSAPVPGGLCNEQFF
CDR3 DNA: TGCGCCAGCAGTGCACCTGTCCCCGGGGGGCTCTGCAATGAGCAGTTCTTC

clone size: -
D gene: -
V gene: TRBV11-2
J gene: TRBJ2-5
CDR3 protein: CASSAAWGGHGETQYF
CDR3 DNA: TGTGCCAGCAGCGCGGCGTGGGGGGGACATGGGGAGACCCAGTACTTC

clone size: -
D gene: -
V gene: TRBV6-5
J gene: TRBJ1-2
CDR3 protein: CASSLAGNYGHTF
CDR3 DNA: TGTGCCAGCAGTTTGGCAGGGAACTATGGCCACACCTTC

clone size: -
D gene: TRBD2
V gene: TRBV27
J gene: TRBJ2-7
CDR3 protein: CASSLRRLAGRSISYEQYF
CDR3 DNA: TGTGCCAGCAGTTTACGTCGGCTAGCGGGACGATCCATCTCTTACGAGCAGTACTTC

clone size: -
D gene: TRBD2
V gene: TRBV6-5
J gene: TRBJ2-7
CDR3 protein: CASSPPSGRTYEQYF
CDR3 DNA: TGTGCCAGCAGTCCCCCTAGCGGCCGTACCTACGAGCAGTACTTC

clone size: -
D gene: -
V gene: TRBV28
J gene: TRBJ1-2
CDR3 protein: CASSSLTAGLGGYTF
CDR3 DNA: TGTGCCAGCAGTTCTTTGACCGCAGGGTTGGGCGGCTACACCTTC

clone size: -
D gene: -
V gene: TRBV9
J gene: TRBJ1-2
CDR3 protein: CASSTSTGLNGYTF
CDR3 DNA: TGTGCCAGCAGCACCAGCACAGGACTAAATGGCTACACCTTC

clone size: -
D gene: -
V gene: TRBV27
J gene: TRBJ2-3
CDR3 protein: CASSFRDTQYF
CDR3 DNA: TGTGCCAGCAGTTTTCGGGATACGCAGTATTTT

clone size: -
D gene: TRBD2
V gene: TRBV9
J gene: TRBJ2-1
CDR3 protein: CASSVLAGGLHNEQFF
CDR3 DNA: TGTGCCAGCAGCGTTTTAGCGGGAGGGCTACACAATGAGCAGTTCTTC

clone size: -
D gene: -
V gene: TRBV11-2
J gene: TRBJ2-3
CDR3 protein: CASSRVALRASDTQYF
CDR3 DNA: TGTGCCAGCAGCCGTGTGGCGTTGCGGGCTTCAGATACGCAGTATTTT

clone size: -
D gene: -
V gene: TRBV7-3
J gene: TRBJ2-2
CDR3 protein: CASSLSLTGPTGELFF
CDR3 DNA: TGTGCCAGCAGCTTATCCCTCACAGGGCCCACCGGGGAGCTGTTTTTT

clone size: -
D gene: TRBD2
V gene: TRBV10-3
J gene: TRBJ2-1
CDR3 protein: CAISPTSGALEQFF
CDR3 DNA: TGTGCCATCAGCCCGACTAGCGGAGCTTTAGAGCAGTTCTTC

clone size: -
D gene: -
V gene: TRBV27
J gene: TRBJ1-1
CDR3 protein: CASSSTAWSTEAFF
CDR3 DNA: TGTGCCAGCAGTTCGACAGCGTGGAGCACTGAAGCTTTCTTT

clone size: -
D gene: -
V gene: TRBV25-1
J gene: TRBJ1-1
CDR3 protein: CASSDTEQGSTEAFF
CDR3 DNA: TGTGCCAGCAGTGACACAGAACAGGGCTCGACTGAAGCTTTCTTT

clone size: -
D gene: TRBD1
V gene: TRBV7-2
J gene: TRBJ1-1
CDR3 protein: CASSGTGQTEAFF
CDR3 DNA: TGTGCCAGCAGCGGGACAGGGCAAACTGAAGCTTTCTTT

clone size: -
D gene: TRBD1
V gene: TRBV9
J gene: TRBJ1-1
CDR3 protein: CASSVGGDRSAEAFF
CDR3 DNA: TGTGCCAGCAGCGTAGGGGGGGACAGGAGCGCTGAAGCTTTCTTT

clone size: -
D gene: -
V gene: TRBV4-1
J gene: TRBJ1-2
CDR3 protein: CASSQDLGRDGYTF
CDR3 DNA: TGCGCCAGCAGCCAAGATCTGGGGAGGGATGGCTACACCTTC

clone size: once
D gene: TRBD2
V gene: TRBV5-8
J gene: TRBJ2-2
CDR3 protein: CASSLFGSGPGELFF
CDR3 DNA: TGTGCCAGCAGCTTGTTTGGTAGCGGGCCCGGGGAGCTGTTTTTT

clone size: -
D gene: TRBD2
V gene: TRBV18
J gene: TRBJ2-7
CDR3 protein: CASSPLAGVDEQYF
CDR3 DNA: TGTGCCAGCTCACCCCTAGCGGGAGTCGACGAGCAGTACTTC

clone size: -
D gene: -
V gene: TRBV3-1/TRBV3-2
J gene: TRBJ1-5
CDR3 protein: CASSQDLLQPQHF
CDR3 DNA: TGTGCCAGCAGCCAAGATCTTTTGCAGCCCCAGCATTTT

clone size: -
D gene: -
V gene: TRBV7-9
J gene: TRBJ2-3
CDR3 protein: CASSPTGLSTDTQYF
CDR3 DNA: TGTGCCAGCAGCCCCACAGGGTTAAGTACAGATACGCAGTATTTT

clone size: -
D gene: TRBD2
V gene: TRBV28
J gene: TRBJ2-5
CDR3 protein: CASSSGLAVQETQYF
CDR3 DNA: TGTGCCAGCAGTTCGGGACTAGCGGTCCAAGAGACCCAGTACTTC

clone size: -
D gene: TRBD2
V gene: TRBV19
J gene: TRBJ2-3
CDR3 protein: CATGGKTDTQYF
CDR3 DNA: TGTGCCACCGGGGGGAAAACAGATACGCAGTATTTT

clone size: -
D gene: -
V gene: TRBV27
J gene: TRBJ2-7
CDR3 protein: CASGLTSSSSYEQYF
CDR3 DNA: TGTGCCAGCGGCTTGACTAGTTCGAGCTCCTACGAGCAGTACTTC

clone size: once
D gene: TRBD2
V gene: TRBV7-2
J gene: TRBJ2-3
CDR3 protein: CASSLSFSGKSTDTQYF
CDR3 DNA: TGTGCCAGCAGCTTGTCCTTTAGCGGGAAGAGCACAGATACGCAGTATTTT

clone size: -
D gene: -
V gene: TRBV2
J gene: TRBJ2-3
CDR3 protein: CASSEVYSGTDTQYF
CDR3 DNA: TGTGCCAGCAGTGAGGTTTACAGTGGCACAGATACGCAGTATTTT

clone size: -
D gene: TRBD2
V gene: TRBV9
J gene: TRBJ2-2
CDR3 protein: CASSSGDYMNTGELFF
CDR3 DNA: TGTGCCAGCAGCTCCGGGGACTACATGAACACCGGGGAGCTGTTTTTT

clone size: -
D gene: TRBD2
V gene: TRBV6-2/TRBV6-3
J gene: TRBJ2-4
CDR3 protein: CASRRNQGLAAEIQYF
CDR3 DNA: TGTGCCAGCCGCCGAAACCAGGGACTAGCGGCCGAAATTCAGTACTTC

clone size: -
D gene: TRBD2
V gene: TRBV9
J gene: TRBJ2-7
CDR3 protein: CASSVGGSWYEQYF
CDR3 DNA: TGTGCCAGCAGCGTAGGCGGGAGTTGGTACGAGCAGTACTTC

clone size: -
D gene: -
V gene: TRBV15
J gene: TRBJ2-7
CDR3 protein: CATSRVRGRYEQYF
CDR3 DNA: TGTGCCACCAGCAGAGTCAGGGGTCGGTACGAGCAGTACTTC

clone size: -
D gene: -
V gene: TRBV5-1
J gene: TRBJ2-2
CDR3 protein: CASSMANSDTGELFF
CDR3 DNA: TGCGCCAGCAGCATGGCTAACTCCGACACCGGGGAGCTGTTTTTT

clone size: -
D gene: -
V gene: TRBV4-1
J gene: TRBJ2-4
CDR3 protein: CASSQDPPRQANIQYF
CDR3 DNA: TGCGCCAGCAGCCAAGATCCGCCGAGACAGGCTAACATTCAGTACTTC

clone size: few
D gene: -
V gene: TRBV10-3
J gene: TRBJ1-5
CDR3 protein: CAISEGGEGDQPQHF
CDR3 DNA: TGTGCCATCAGTGAGGGGGGGGAAGGGGATCAGCCCCAGCATTTT